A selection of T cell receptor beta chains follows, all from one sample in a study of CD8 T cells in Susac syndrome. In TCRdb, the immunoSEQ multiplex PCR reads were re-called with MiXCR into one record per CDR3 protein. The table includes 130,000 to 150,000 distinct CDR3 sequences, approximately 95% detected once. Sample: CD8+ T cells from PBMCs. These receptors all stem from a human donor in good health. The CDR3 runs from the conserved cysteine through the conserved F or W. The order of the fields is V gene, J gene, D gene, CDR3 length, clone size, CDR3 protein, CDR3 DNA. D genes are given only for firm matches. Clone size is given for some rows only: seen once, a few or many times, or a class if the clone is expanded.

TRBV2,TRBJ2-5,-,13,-,CASSEAGQETQYF,TGTGCCAGCAGTGAAGCGGGACAAGAGACCCAGTACTTC
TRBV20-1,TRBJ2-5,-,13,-,CSAPQGGGETQYF,TGCAGTGCTCCCCAGGGAGGGGGGGAGACCCAGTACTTC
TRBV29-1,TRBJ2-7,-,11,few,CSVSAAYEQYF,TGCAGCGTCTCGGCGGCATACGAGCAGTACTTC
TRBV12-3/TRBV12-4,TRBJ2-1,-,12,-,CASSQTREEQFF,TGTGCCAGCAGCCAAACCCGGGAAGAGCAGTTCTTC
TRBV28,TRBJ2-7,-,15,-,CASSHPRTVDYEQYF,TGTGCCAGCAGCCACCCCCGGACAGTCGACTACGAGCAGTACTTC
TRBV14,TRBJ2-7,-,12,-,CASSPVGHEQYF,TGTGCCAGCAGTCCTGTTGGGCACGAGCAGTACTTC
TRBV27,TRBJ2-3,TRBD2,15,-,CASSWEGLGTDTQYF,TGTGCCAGCAGTTGGGAGGGGTTGGGCACAGATACGCAGTATTTT
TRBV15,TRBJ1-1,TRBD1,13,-,CATSGQGSAEAFF,TGTGCCACCAGCGGACAGGGTTCCGCTGAAGCTTTCTTT
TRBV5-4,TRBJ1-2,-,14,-,CASSLDGAVWGYTF,TGTGCCAGCAGCTTGGATGGTGCTGTGTGGGGCTACACCTTC
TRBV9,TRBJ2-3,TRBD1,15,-,CASSERTGMVDTQYF,TGTGCCAGCAGCGAGCGGACAGGGATGGTAGATACGCAGTATTTT
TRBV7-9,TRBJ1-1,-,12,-,CASSRGLTEAFF,TGTGCCAGCAGCCGCGGCCTAACTGAAGCTTTCTTT
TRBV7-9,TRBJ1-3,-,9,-,CATGDTIYF,TGTGCCACCGGCGACACCATATATTTT
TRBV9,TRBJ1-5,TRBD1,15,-,CASSPHRGFNQPQHF,TGTGCCAGCAGCCCGCACAGGGGTTTCAATCAGCCCCAGCATTTT
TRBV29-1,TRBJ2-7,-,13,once,CSVVLQSSYEQYF,TGCAGCGTTGTTTTACAGAGCTCCTACGAGCAGTACTTC
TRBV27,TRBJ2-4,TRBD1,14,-,CASAPRTGGNIQYF,TGTGCCAGCGCCCCCAGGACAGGTGGGAACATTCAGTACTTC
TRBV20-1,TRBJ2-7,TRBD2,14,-,CSAVGRASSYEQYF,TGCAGTGCTGTCGGGAGGGCGAGCTCCTACGAGCAGTACTTC
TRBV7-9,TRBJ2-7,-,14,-,CASSPGLESYEQYF,TGTGCCAGCAGCCCGGGACTGGAATCCTACGAGCAGTACTTC
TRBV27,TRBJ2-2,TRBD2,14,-,CAISGSAGTGELFF,TGTGCCATTAGCGGGAGCGCGGGGACCGGGGAGCTGTTTTTT
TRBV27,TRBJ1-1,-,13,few,CASSFGANTEAFF,TGTGCCAGCAGTTTCGGAGCGAACACTGAAGCTTTCTTT
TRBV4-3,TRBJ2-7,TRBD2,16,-,CASSQGNSGAFYEQYF,TGCGCCAGCAGCCAAGGAAATAGCGGGGCCTTCTACGAGCAGTACTTC
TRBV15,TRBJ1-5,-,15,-,CATSRDGTESQPQHF,TGTGCCACCAGCAGAGACGGGACGGAAAGTCAGCCCCAGCATTTT
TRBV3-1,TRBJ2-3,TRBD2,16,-,CASSQGTSVTTDTQYF,TGTGCCAGCAGCCAAGGGACTAGCGTTACCACAGATACGCAGTATTTT
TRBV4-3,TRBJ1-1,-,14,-,CASSQDSGRTEAFF,TGCGCCAGCAGCCAAGATTCGGGGCGCACTGAAGCTTTCTTT
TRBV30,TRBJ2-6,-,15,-,CACYDPNSGANVLTF,TGTGCCTGCTACGACCCGAACTCTGGGGCCAACGTCCTGACTTTC
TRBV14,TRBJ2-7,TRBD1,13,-,CASSQTGFREQYF,TGTGCCAGCAGCCAGACAGGGTTCAGGGAGCAGTACTTC
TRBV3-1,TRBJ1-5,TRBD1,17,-,CASSQDIVDRGNQPQHF,TGTGCCAGCAGCCAAGACATTGTGGACAGGGGCAATCAGCCCCAGCATTTT
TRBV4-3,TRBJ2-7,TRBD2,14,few,CASSQSGRGYEQYF,TGCGCCAGCAGCCAAAGCGGGAGGGGCTACGAGCAGTACTTC
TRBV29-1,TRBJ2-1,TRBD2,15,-,CSVEDWVGRGNEQFF,TGCAGCGTTGAAGATTGGGTGGGGAGGGGCAATGAGCAGTTCTTC
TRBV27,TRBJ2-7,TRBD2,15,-,CASSPGTISIYEQYF,TGTGCCAGCAGTCCAGGGACTATCAGTATTTACGAGCAGTACTTC
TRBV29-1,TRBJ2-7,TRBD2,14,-,CSVSSGRAAYEQYF,TGCAGCGTATCTAGCGGGAGGGCCGCCTACGAGCAGTACTTC
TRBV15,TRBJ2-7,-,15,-,CATSRTGLGNYEQYF,TGTGCCACCAGCCGAACAGGGTTAGGGAACTACGAGCAGTACTTC
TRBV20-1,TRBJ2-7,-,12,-,CSASTEGYEQYF,TGCAGTGCCAGCACGGAGGGCTACGAGCAGTACTTC
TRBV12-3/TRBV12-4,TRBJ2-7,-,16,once,CASSSDNLESSYEQYF,TGTGCCAGCAGTTCAGACAATTTGGAAAGCTCCTACGAGCAGTACTTC
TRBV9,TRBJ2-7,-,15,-,CASSVAGLSSYEQYF,TGTGCCAGCAGCGTAGCAGGACTGAGCTCCTACGAGCAGTACTTC
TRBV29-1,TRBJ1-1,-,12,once,CSVGGPGAEAFF,TGCAGCGTTGGGGGTCCCGGGGCTGAAGCTTTCTTT
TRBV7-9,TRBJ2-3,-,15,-,CASSLAAGGTDTQYF,TGTGCCAGCAGCTTAGCTGCAGGGGGCACAGATACGCAGTATTTT
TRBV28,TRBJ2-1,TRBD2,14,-,CASSQITSGRPPFF,TGTGCCAGCAGTCAGATTACTAGCGGGAGGCCCCCCTTCTTC
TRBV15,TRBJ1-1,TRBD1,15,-,CATSRRTGPYTEAFF,TGTGCCACCAGCAGAAGGACAGGGCCGTACACTGAAGCTTTCTTT
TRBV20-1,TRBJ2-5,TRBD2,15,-,CSASLAGGSRETQYF,TGCAGTGCTAGCTTAGCGGGAGGGTCCCGAGAGACCCAGTACTTC
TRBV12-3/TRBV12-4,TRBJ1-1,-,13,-,CASSIGPNTEAFF,TGTGCCAGCAGCATCGGTCCGAACACTGAAGCTTTCTTT
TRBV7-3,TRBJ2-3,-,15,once,CACSPGGYSTDTQYF,TGTGCCTGTAGCCCGGGCGGATATAGCACAGATACGCAGTATTTT